Listed here are 6 T cell receptor beta chains from one sample, sequenced in a study of CXCR3 chemokines and chemotherapy response in bladder cancer. MiXCR, run by TCRdb on the PCR reads, gives a single entry per CDR3 protein. Among around 2,000 distinct CDR3 sequences listed, 17% were seen once. This sample was gathered from a patient whose treatment included neoadjuvant chemotherapy. These receptors originate from a human donor with bladder cancer that responded to neoadjuvant chemotherapy.

There are a few counts of this clonotype. This sequence is one base from a far larger clone and is likely a read error. The CDR3 loop reads CATSRDPITRGNSYEQFF. The DNA for the CDR3 is TGTGCCACCAGCAGAGACCCCATCACGAGGGGGAATTCCTACGAGCAGTTCTTC. The chain recombines TRBV15 with TRBJ2-1; TRBD1 is a possible D gene (6 bases). The CDR3 consists of 18 residues. Germline CDR1 and CDR2: LNHNV and YYDKDF (reference sequence). V lost 0 bases to trimming and J lost 10 bases, with 25 bases between them.

In regard to this clonotype: A read error is likely here: a far larger clone is one base away. The rearrangement links TRBV5-6 to TRBJ2-5, with 9 bases aligning to TRBD2. Looked up from germline, CDR1 is SGHDT and CDR2 is YYEEEE. The CDR3 has 15 residues. The CDR3 DNA is TGTGTCAGCAGCTCCCAGGGACTAGCCGGAGAGACCCAGTACTTC. This encodes CVSSSQGLAGETQYF.

This clonotype was picked up one time. This chain links TRBV7-2 with TRBJ2-3, with TRBD1 matching over 11 bases. The junction had 7 bases not matched to a gene; V was cut back by 2 bases and J by 0 bases. The germline CDR1 and CDR2 sequences are SGHTA and FQGNSA. This CDR3 has 18 residues. DNA of the CDR3: TGTGCCAGCAGCTTAAGTCGGGGACAGGGGGGAAGCACAGATACGCAGTATTTT. Translation: CASSLSRGQGGSTDTQYF.

This clonotype was detected many times. The rearrangement joins TRBV18 to TRBJ2-1, with 13 bases that match TRBD2. Germline V CDR1 and CDR2: KGHSH, LQKENI. Trimming removed 1 base from V and 5 bases from J; junction bases left unmatched: 2. The CDR3 runs to 16 residues. The CDR3 loop is CASSPQTSGGNNEQFF. In DNA, the CDR3 is TGTGCCAGCTCACCACAGACTAGCGGGGGGAACAATGAGCAGTTCTTC.

This clonotype is large by share. The DNA of the CDR3 is TGTGCCAGCAGTTTATACGGCGGGAAAGCTTTCTTT. It translates to CASSLYGGKAFF. J is TRBJ1-1 and V is TRBV27; D not resolved. V dropped 1 base and J dropped 9 bases, with 9 bases sitting between them. Per the germline V gene, CDR1 is MNHEY and CDR2 is SMNVEV (reference sequence). CDR3 length: 12 residues.

This clonotype ranks as medium-sized. This chain links TRBV5-4 with TRBJ2-3; perhaps TRBD1 as D (5 bases). CDR1 and CDR2 from the germline V gene are SGHNT and YYREEE (reference sequence). Between the trimmed V and J ends, which lost 2 bases and 5 bases, there was a span of 12 bases. CDR3 size: 14 residues. The CDR3 DNA reads TGTGCCAGCAGCTTCTCAGGGATAAGAGATACGCAGTATTTT. The encoded protein is CASSFSGIRDTQYF.